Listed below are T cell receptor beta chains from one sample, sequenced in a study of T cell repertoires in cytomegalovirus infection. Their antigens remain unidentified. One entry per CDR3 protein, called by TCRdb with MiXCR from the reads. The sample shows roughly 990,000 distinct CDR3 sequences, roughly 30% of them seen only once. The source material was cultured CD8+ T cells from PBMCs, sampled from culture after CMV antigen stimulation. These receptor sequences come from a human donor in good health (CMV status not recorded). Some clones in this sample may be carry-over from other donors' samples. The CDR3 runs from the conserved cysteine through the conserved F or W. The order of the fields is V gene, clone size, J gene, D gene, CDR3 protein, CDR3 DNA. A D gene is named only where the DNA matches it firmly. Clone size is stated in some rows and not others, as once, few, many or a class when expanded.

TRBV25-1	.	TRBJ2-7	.	CASSELLPGATYEQYF	TGTGCCAGCAGTGAATTGTTACCGGGGGCGACCTACGAGCAGTACTTC
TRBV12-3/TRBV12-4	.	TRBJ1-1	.	CASSLRGGHYDTEAFF	TGTGCCAGCAGTTTAAGAGGGGGTCATTATGACACTGAAGCTTTCTTT
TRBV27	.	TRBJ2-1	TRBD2	CASIRRGASNNEQFF	TGTGCCAGCATTCGGCGGGGGGCCTCAAACAATGAGCAGTTCTTC
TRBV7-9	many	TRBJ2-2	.	CASSPRTAEVGELFF	TGTGCCAGCAGCCCAAGGACAGCAGAGGTCGGGGAGCTGTTTTTT
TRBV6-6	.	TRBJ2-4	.	CASSYSGVQYF	TGTGCCAGCAGTTACTCGGGAGTTCAGTACTTC
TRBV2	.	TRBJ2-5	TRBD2	CASMETSGGYLVQETQYF	TGTGCCAGCATGGAGACTAGCGGGGGTTACCTGGTACAAGAGACCCAGTACTTC
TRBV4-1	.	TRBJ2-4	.	CASSQGDGNIQYF	TGCGCCAGCAGCCAAGGTGATGGAAACATTCAGTACTTC
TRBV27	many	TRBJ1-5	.	CASSTHSGIVNNQPQHF	TGTGCCAGCAGTACTCACTCAGGGATAGTAAACAATCAGCCCCAGCATTTT
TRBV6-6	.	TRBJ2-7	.	CASTYGSIYEQYF	TGTGCCAGCACCTACGGGTCCATCTACGAGCAGTACTTC
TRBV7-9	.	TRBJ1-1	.	CASSLGGFGAFF	TGTGCCAGCAGCTTAGGAGGGTTCGGAGCTTTCTTT
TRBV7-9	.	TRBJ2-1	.	CASSSRERVSYNEQFF	TGTGCCAGCAGCTCCCGGGAGAGGGTCTCCTACAATGAGCAGTTCTTC
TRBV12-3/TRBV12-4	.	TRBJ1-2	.	CASSSPLTVGYTF	TGTGCCAGCAGCTCCCCGCTCACGGTCGGCTACACCTTC
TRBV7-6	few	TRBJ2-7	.	CASSRGTDLSYEQYF	TGTGCCAGCAGCCGAGGGACGGACCTTTCCTACGAGCAGTACTTC
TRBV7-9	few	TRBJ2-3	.	CASSLAGQSSDTQYF	TGTGCCAGCAGCTTAGCGGGCCAATCATCAGATACGCAGTATTTT
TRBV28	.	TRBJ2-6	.	CATGGAGGANVLTF	TGTGCCACAGGGGGGGCGGGCGGGGCCAACGTCCTGACTTTC
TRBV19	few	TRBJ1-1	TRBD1	CALITGAEAFF	TGTGCCCTTATCACAGGGGCTGAAGCTTTCTTT
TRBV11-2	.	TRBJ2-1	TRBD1	CASSLDHGTGGYEQFF	TGTGCCAGCAGCTTAGATCACGGGACAGGGGGCTATGAGCAGTTCTTC
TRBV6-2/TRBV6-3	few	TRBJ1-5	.	CASSYSFDSPNQPQHF	TGTGCCAGCAGTTACTCGTTCGACAGCCCCAATCAGCCCCAGCATTTT